This T cell receptor beta chain was identified in a study of response to subunit inactivated influenza vaccine. Each CDR3 protein gets one entry after TCRdb re-called the RT-PCR reads with MiXCR. The table records hundreds of thousands of distinct CDR3 sequences, about 11% of them present only once. This clonotype was counted at least ten times. The CDR3 spans 11 residues. Germline V gene data show CDR1 as MNHEY and CDR2 as SVGEGT. Trimming removed 5 bases from V and 7 bases from J, with 6 bases in between. The same data also went into a second study, on T cells expressing NK-cell markers. That work adds: With UMIs, 5'RACE template switching was used to make TCR beta cDNA. Sequencing of TCR beta repertoires drew on sorted CD3+CD56+NKG2C+, CD3+CD56+NKG2C- and CD3+CD56-NKG2C+ T cells. Seven sequenced donors out of eight were HCMV-seropositive, one seronegative. In several experiments, an anti-gamma-delta TCR antibody restricted sorting to alpha-beta TCR T cells.

The chain is built from TRBV6-2 or TRBV6-3 and TRBJ2-1; no reliable D call. The input for sequencing was PBMCs from blood, taken on the day of vaccination. This TCR was sampled from a man in his fifties or sixties who received an inactivated influenza vaccine. The CDR3 DNA is TGTGCCAGCAGTCCTCGTAATGAGCAGTTCTTC. Residues: CASSPRNEQFF.